This T cell receptor beta chain was captured in a study of blood T cell repertoires in COVID-19. At the level of the study: The United States, Italy and Spain were the sources of the acute and convalescent COVID-19 samples.

The authors' processing: Reference gene primers were amplified, and this amplification served to estimate nucleated cell counts. Clones were sequenced by immunoSEQ multiplex PCR, and TCRdb holds only the in-frame ones, with some missing. V, J and clone size reflect that table, while D and trimming were determined from the DNA. The sample includes about 260,000 clones, about 82% of them seen just once. Germline trimming cut 4 bases from V and 1 base from J; bases unmatched to any gene: 5. Germline V lookup: CDR1 SGHNT, CDR2 YYREEE (reference sequence). There are 15 residues in the CDR3. What was sequenced was PBMCs or T cells enriched from blood (not recorded which). This chain joins TRBV5-4 and TRBJ1-1; 9 bases agree with TRBD1. The TCR originated in a woman between 45 and 65 years old who had recovered from COVID-19. The CDR3 spells CASSATTGGNTEAFF. In DNA form, the CDR3 reads TGTGCCAGCAGCGCTACGACAGGGGGGAACACTGAAGCTTTCTTT.